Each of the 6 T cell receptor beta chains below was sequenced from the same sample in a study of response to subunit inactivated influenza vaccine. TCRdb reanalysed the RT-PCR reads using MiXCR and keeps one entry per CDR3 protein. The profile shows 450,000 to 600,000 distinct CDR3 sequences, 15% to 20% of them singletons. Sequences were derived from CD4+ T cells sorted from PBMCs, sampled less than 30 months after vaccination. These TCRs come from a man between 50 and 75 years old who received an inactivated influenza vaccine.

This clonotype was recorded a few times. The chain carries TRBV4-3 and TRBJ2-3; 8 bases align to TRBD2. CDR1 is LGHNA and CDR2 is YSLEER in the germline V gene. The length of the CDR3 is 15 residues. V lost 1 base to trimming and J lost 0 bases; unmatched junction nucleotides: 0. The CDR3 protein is CASSQAGGSTDTQYF. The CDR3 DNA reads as TGCGCCAGCAGCCAAGCGGGGGGGAGCACAGATACGCAGTATTTT.

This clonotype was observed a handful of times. Here the CDR3 reads CASSRFEEQYF. CDR3 DNA: TGTGCCAGCAGCCGATTTGAGGAGCAGTACTTC. The chain uses TRBV14 and TRBJ2-7, with D uncertain. Germline-derived CDR1 and CDR2 are SGHDN and FVKESK. Trimming left V 4 bases short and J 7 bases short, with 8 bases between. The CDR3 sequence is 11 residues long.

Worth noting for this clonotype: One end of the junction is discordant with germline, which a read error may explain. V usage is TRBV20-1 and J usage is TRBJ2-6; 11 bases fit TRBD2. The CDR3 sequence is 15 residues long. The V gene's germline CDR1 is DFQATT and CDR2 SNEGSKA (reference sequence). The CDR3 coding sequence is TGCAGTACTAGCGGGGGTTACTCTGGGGCCAACGTCCTGACTTTC. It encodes CSTSGGYSGANVLTF.

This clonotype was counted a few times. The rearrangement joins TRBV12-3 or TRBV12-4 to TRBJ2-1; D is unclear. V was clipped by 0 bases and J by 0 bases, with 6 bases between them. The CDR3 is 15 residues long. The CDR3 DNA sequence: TGTGCCAGCAGTTTAGCACATAACTCCTACAATGAGCAGTTCTTC. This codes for CASSLAHNSYNEQFF.

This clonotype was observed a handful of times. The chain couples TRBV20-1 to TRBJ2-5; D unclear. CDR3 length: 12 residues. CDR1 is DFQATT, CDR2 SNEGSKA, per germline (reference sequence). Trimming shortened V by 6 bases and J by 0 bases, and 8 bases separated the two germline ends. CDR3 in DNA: TGCAGTGCGGGAAGGAACCAAGAGACCCAGTACTTC. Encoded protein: CSAGRNQETQYF.

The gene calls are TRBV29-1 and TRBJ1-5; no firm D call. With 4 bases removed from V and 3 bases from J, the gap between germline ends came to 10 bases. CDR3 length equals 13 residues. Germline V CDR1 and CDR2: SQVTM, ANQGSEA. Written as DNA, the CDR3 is TGCAGCGTTGCGGGCAAGCCCAATCAGCCCCAGCATTTT. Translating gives CSVAGKPNQPQHF.